This T cell receptor (beta chain) was recorded in a study of T cell responses to AZD1222 COVID-19 vaccine. Study observations and caveats: Spike-specific TCR breadth and depth grew following two AZD1222 doses. White British people made up most donors, females outnumbered males, and clonal diversity was possibly underestimated. Within unmutated variant regions lay the reported targets of nearly half of spike-specific TCRs. At 160-218 and 743-854, vaccine-associated CD4 TCRs were dominant, and they spanned spike.

Produced via immunoSEQ multiplex PCR; TCRdb's table is partial and in-frame only. The sample lists 120,000 to 150,000 clones; approximately 91% were seen once. Regarding this clone: No antigen is known for it.

This CDR3 is 15 amino acids long. Sample: peripheral blood, taken 28 days after the second dose of the MenACWY control vaccine. The source is an adult who received the MenACWY meningococcal vaccine as a control. The rearrangement joins TRBV12-2 to TRBJ1-5; the tabulated D call, TRBD1, remains unverified against the DNA. TRBV12-2 is assigned pseudogene status. The CDR3 sequence: CASRLARTGEQPQHF. The CDR3 DNA reads TGTGCAAGTCGCTTAGCGAGGACAGGGGAACAGCCCCAGCATTTT.